Listed here is a single T cell receptor (beta chain). What it binds is unknown. Germline CDR1 is MNHNS and CDR2 is SASEGT. V shed 3 bases and J shed 1 base, with 6 bases lying between them. This CDR3 has 13 amino acids. These data originate in a study of cytomegalovirus exposure and HLA in healthy donors. General study points: The study listed 164 cytomegalovirus-associated TCR beta chains. Rare sequences made up most TCRs, while some public TCRs were found in many donors.

The data were produced by immunoSEQ multiplex PCR, yet TCRdb's version contains in-frame clones alone and is incomplete. This repertoire shows tens of thousands of clones, 95% found once; its top ten account for 0.69%. The sequenced material came from PBMCs. The chain links TRBV6-1 to TRBJ1-1, with a weak D call TRBD1 (6 bases). The TCR comes from a woman aged 18-30 years in good health and CMV-seronegative. CDR3 region: CASSETGNTEAFF. The CDR3 bases are TGTGCCAGCAGTGAGACAGGGAACACTGAAGCTTTCTTT.